Below, 8 T cell receptor beta chains from the same sample are listed, as sequenced in a study of T cells in Graves' hyperthyroidism and ophthalmopathy. Regions amplified from RNA transcripts were the TCR beta CDR3 regions. The HTBI primer set served for first-round RT-PCR of the TCR CDR3. TCRdb used MiXCR to reprocess the multiplex PCR reads, holding one entry per CDR3 protein. The table includes roughly 700,000 distinct CDR3 sequences, around 40% detected once. Sequencing used blood. Source of these receptors: a woman aged 40 to 49 with Graves' hyperthyroidism.

As concerns this clonotype: At one boundary the junction diverges from the germline segment, which might be a read error. V gene TRBV7-9 combines with J gene TRBJ2-7; tentatively, D is TRBD2 (5 bases). Germline-derived CDR1 and CDR2 are SEHNR and FQNEAQ (reference sequence). The CDR3 extends over 15 amino acids. The CDR3 protein is CASSQVPSLDYEQYF. The CDR3 nucleotides read TGCGCCAGCAGCCAAGTACCGTCACTAGACTACGAGCAGTACTTC.

This rearrangement joins TRBV4-3 to TRBJ1-4; unclear D gene. V lost 8 bases and J 7 bases, leaving 11 bases between the germline ends. The CDR3 spans 12 residues. Germline lookup yields CDR1 LGHNA and CDR2 YSLEER. CDR3: CASAKVGEKLFF. The CDR3 region has the DNA TGCGCCAGCGCGAAGGTTGGTGAAAAACTGTTTTTT.

The V gene is TRBV2, the J gene TRBJ1-2, with 11 nucleotides matching TRBD1. J was trimmed by 7 bases and V by 2 bases; bases with no gene match: 12. The CDR3 sequence is 17 residues long. Germline CDR1 and CDR2: SNHLY and FYNNEI. For the CDR3, the DNA is TGTGCCAGCAGTGAACGGGGCGGACAGGGGGCGCGGAGTGGCTACACCTTC. Translation gives CASSERGGQGARSGYTF.

The chain has TRBV12-3 or TRBV12-4 and TRBJ1-6, with 7 bases matching TRBD1. CDR3 length equals 13 residues. J was trimmed by 7 bases and V by 9 bases; bases with no gene match: 6. The CDR3 DNA reads TGTGCCAGTACAGGGGATTCGAATTCACCCCTCCACTTT. It codes for CASTGDSNSPLHF.

The chain employs TRBV10-3 and TRBJ2-3; TRBD2 matches 11 bases. Unmatched junction bases numbered 7, after V lost 8 bases and J lost 0 bases. Germline V gene data show CDR1 as ENHRY and CDR2 as SYGVKD. This CDR3 has 16 amino acids. This CDR3 is CAIGAGLAGSTDTQYF. The CDR3 coding sequence is TGTGCCATCGGGGCCGGACTAGCGGGTAGCACAGATACGCAGTATTTT.

This chain uses TRBV7-9 with TRBJ1-3; 7 nucleotides agree with TRBD1. Germline CDR1 reads SEHNR; CDR2 reads FQNEAQ (reference sequence). The V gene end was trimmed by 8 bases and the J gene end by 4 bases; junction bases not matched to a gene: 14. The CDR3 covers 16 residues. The DNA for the CDR3 is TGTGCCAGCCGGAGGGGGCCGTTCGGCGGGGGAAACACCATATATTTT. As protein: CASRRGPFGGGNTIYF. The full variable domain, in which reference TRBV7-9 and TRBJ1-3 provide the parts outside the CDR3, is DTGVSQNPRHKITKRGQNVTFRCDPISEHNRLYWYRQTLGQGPEFLTYFQNEAQLEKSRLLSDRFSAERPKGSFSTLEIQRTEQGDSAMYLCASRRGPFGGGNTIYFGEGSWLTVV.

This clonotype was seen at least ten times. CDR3 sequence (DNA): TGTGCCAGCAGGGGACGCTCAGACCACTACGAGCAGTACTTC. It translates to CASRGRSDHYEQYF. This chain joins TRBV7-2 and TRBJ2-7; tentatively, D is TRBD1 or TRBD2 (5 bases each). The length of the CDR3 is 14 residues. V lost 6 bases and J 3 bases, leaving 15 bases between the germline ends. The germline gives CDR1 SGHTA, CDR2 FQGNSA.

This clonotype was seen more than once but under ten times. V and J are TRBV14 and TRBJ1-6; the D is unclear. The germline gives CDR1 SGHDN, CDR2 FVKESK. The CDR3 length is 15 residues. Trimming removed 4 bases at V and 2 bases at J, with 9 bases between. In DNA form, the CDR3 reads TGTGCCAGCAGCCGCCCCTACCCCTATAATTCACCCCTCCACTTT. Its protein product is CASSRPYPYNSPLHF.